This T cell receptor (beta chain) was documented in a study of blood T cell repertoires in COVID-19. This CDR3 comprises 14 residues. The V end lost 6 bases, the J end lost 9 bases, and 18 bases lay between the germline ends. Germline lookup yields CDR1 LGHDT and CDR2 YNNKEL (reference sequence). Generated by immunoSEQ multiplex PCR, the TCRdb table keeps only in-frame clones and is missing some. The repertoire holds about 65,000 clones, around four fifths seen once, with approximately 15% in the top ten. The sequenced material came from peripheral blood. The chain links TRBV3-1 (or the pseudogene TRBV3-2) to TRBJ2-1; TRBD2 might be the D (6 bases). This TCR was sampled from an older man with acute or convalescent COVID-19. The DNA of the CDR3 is TGTGCCAGCAGGCAAAAAGCGGGCTCCACTGAGCAGTTCTTC. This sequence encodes CASRQKAGSTEQFF.